This is a list of T cell receptor beta chains from one sample in a study of blood T cell repertoires in COVID-19. TCRdb keeps only in-frame clones here, not all; method: immunoSEQ multiplex PCR. The sample contains about 250,000 clones, around 89% of which appear only once. The sequencing sample was made of peripheral blood. Receptors were obtained from a man between 25 and 39 years old with acute or convalescent COVID-19. Both conserved end residues are part of each CDR3. Each record gives: V gene, clone size, D gene, J gene, CDR3 DNA, CDR3 protein. A D gene is named only where the DNA matches it firmly. Clone size is given for some rows only: seen once, a few or many times, or a class if the clone is expanded.

V: TRBV9; size: NA; D: NA; J: TRBJ1-2; DNA: TGTGCCAGCAGCGTAGCTACAAGGAGTGGCTACACCTTC; CDR3: CASSVATRSGYTF
V: TRBV12-3/TRBV12-4; size: NA; D: NA; J: TRBJ1-2; DNA: TGTGCCAGCAGTTTTTTTGGAGGGGACGGCTACACCTTC; CDR3: CASSFFGGDGYTF
V: TRBV20-1; size: NA; D: NA; J: TRBJ2-7; DNA: TGCAGTGCCTATATACGAGGCGAGCAGTACTTC; CDR3: CSAYIRGEQYF
V: TRBV19; size: NA; D: TRBD2; J: TRBJ2-1; DNA: TGTGCCAGTAGTACATTACTAGCGGGATCCTACAATGAGCAGTTCTTC; CDR3: CASSTLLAGSYNEQFF
V: TRBV5-1; size: once; D: TRBD1; J: TRBJ1-2; DNA: TGCGCCAGCAGCTGGACAGGGGCCCAGAACTATGGCTACACCTTC; CDR3: CASSWTGAQNYGYTF
V: TRBV4-1; size: NA; D: TRBD1; J: TRBJ2-1; DNA: TGCGCCAGCAGCCAGGGGACAGGGGGGGAAAGCTCCTACAATGAGCAGTTCTTC; CDR3: CASSQGTGGESSYNEQFF
V: TRBV28; size: NA; D: NA; J: TRBJ2-1; DNA: TGTGCCAGCAGTTTATCTTGGCAGGAGGGCCATGAGCAGTTCTTC; CDR3: CASSLSWQEGHEQFF
V: TRBV5-1; size: NA; D: NA; J: TRBJ2-3; DNA: TGCGCCAGCAGCTCCCTCCGAGGGAGCCTCACAGATACGCAGTATTTT; CDR3: CASSSLRGSLTDTQYF
V: TRBV11-2; size: NA; D: NA; J: TRBJ1-2; DNA: TGTGCCAGCCTTGGAAACCTACCCACGGGCTATGGCTACACCTTC; CDR3: CASLGNLPTGYGYTF
V: TRBV30; size: NA; D: TRBD2; J: TRBJ2-3; DNA: TGTGCCTGGAGTGTACCGGCGGGGGTCACAGATACGCAGTATTTT; CDR3: CAWSVPAGVTDTQYF
V: TRBV6-5; size: once; D: TRBD1; J: TRBJ2-1; DNA: TGTGCCAGCCGAGGGACAGGGAAGAACAATGAGCAGTTCTTC; CDR3: CASRGTGKNNEQFF
V: TRBV18; size: NA; D: NA; J: TRBJ2-5; DNA: TGTGCCAGCTCACCAAGGCAGGGGTTCGGAGAGACCCAGTACTTC; CDR3: CASSPRQGFGETQYF
V: TRBV4-1; size: NA; D: NA; J: TRBJ1-2; DNA: TGCGCCAGCACCCCATCGGGGGGGCCGAAAGGCTACACCTTC; CDR3: CASTPSGGPKGYTF
V: TRBV5-1; size: NA; D: TRBD2; J: TRBJ2-7; DNA: TGCGCCAGCAGCTGGACTAGTCCTACCGGTGAGCAGTACTTC; CDR3: CASSWTSPTGEQYF
V: TRBV3-1/TRBV3-2; size: NA; D: TRBD2; J: TRBJ2-7; DNA: TGTGCCAGCAGGGGTCGGACTAGCGGTGAGGAGCAGTACTTC; CDR3: CASRGRTSGEEQYF
V: TRBV12-5; size: NA; D: NA; J: TRBJ1-3; DNA: TGTGCTAGTGGTTTGGTCTCCAGCTCTGGAAACACCATATATTTT; CDR3: CASGLVSSSGNTIYF
V: TRBV9; size: NA; D: NA; J: TRBJ2-3; DNA: TGTGCCAGCAGCGTAGCTGCGTCTAGCACAGATACGCAGTATTTT; CDR3: CASSVAASSTDTQYF
V: TRBV11-2; size: NA; D: NA; J: TRBJ2-1; DNA: TGTGCCAGCAGCTTAGCAACCGGGACAAGGGCGGATGAGCAGTTCTTC; CDR3: CASSLATGTRADEQFF
V: TRBV21-1; size: NA; D: NA; J: TRBJ1-1; DNA: TGTGCCAGCAGCTTTCAATCGAGGGAGGTGGCTTTCTTT; CDR3: CASSFQSREVAFF
V: TRBV28; size: NA; D: TRBD1; J: TRBJ1-5; DNA: TGTGCCAGCAGGGCCGGGACAGCTAATCAGCCCCAGCATTTT; CDR3: CASRAGTANQPQHF
V: TRBV19; size: NA; D: NA; J: TRBJ1-1; DNA: TGTGCCAGTAGTAGACAGCCTATTAACAGGGCTGAAGCTTTCTTT; CDR3: CASSRQPINRAEAFF
V: TRBV19; size: NA; D: TRBD1; J: TRBJ1-5; DNA: TGTGCCAGTAGTATAGGGTACAGGGGAGGTGGGCAGCCCCAGCATTTT; CDR3: CASSIGYRGGGQPQHF
V: TRBV9; size: NA; D: TRBD1; J: TRBJ1-2; DNA: TGTGCCAGCAGCGTAGCACAGGGGCCCGGGGGCTACACCTTC; CDR3: CASSVAQGPGGYTF
V: TRBV5-1; size: NA; D: NA; J: TRBJ1-1; DNA: TGCGCCAGCAGCCCCGGGGGGGGTCACACTGAAGCTTTCTTT; CDR3: CASSPGGGHTEAFF
V: TRBV4-1; size: NA; D: NA; J: TRBJ1-2; DNA: TGCGCCAGCAGCCAAGTATCAACTTCGTGGGGAGGCTATGGCTACACCTTC; CDR3: CASSQVSTSWGGYGYTF
V: TRBV19; size: NA; D: NA; J: TRBJ1-2; DNA: TGTGCCAGTAGTTTAGAGGCGGGATTTGGCTACACCTTC; CDR3: CASSLEAGFGYTF
V: TRBV4-1; size: NA; D: TRBD1; J: TRBJ2-5; DNA: TGCGCCAGCAGCCCTATACAGGGGGCTGGTCGAGAGACCCAGTACTTC; CDR3: CASSPIQGAGRETQYF
V: TRBV5-1; size: NA; D: NA; J: TRBJ2-7; DNA: TGCGCCAGCAGCTTGGACTACTCCTACGAGCAGTACTTC; CDR3: CASSLDYSYEQYF
V: TRBV6-5; size: NA; D: NA; J: TRBJ2-5; DNA: TGTGCCAGCAGTCTACAAGAGACCCAGTACTTC; CDR3: CASSLQETQYF
V: TRBV6-5; size: NA; D: NA; J: TRBJ1-6; DNA: TGTGCCAGCAGTTATAGGCGGCGGAGCTATAATTCACCCCTCCACTTT; CDR3: CASSYRRRSYNSPLHF
V: TRBV7-6; size: NA; D: TRBD1; J: TRBJ1-6; DNA: TGTGCCAGCAGCTTGGGACAGCACAGCTCCTATAATTCACCCCTCCACTTT; CDR3: CASSLGQHSSYNSPLHF
V: TRBV7-2; size: few; D: NA; J: TRBJ2-7; DNA: TGTGCCAGCAGCTCTCGTGCCTACGAGCAGTACTTC; CDR3: CASSSRAYEQYF
V: TRBV9; size: NA; D: NA; J: TRBJ1-4; DNA: TGTGCCAGCAGCGCAGGGTCAACTAATGAAAAACTGTTTTTT; CDR3: CASSAGSTNEKLFF
V: TRBV11-2; size: NA; D: TRBD1; J: TRBJ1-4; DNA: TGTGCCAGCAGCTTAGCAGGACAGGCTTATGAAAAACTGTTTTTT; CDR3: CASSLAGQAYEKLFF
V: TRBV27; size: once; D: NA; J: TRBJ2-5; DNA: TGTGCCAGCAGGCTCACCAAGGGGGCCCAGTACTTC; CDR3: CASRLTKGAQYF
V: TRBV10-1; size: NA; D: NA; J: TRBJ2-1; DNA: TGCGCCACTTCTAGCGCCCGTACAAAAAACGGGGAGCAGTTCTTC; CDR3: CATSSARTKNGEQFF
V: TRBV27; size: NA; D: NA; J: TRBJ2-2; DNA: TGTGCCAGCAGTTTATCGCGGGGTACGGGTGAGACGGGCACCGGGGAGCTGTTTTTT; CDR3: CASSLSRGTGETGTGELFF
V: TRBV12-3/TRBV12-4; size: NA; D: NA; J: TRBJ1-2; DNA: TGTGCCAGCAGCTACAGTACGGGGGGCTACACCTTC; CDR3: CASSYSTGGYTF
V: TRBV28; size: NA; D: NA; J: TRBJ2-4; DNA: TGTGCCAGCACCTCACGGAAGGGGGATCGGGAAAACATTCAGTACTTC; CDR3: CASTSRKGDRENIQYF
V: TRBV15; size: few; D: NA; J: TRBJ1-2; DNA: TGTGCCACCAGCAGAGGAGGGGGAGGGGATGGCTACACCTTC; CDR3: CATSRGGGGDGYTF
V: TRBV4-1; size: NA; D: NA; J: TRBJ2-3; DNA: TGCGCCAGCAGCCCTCGGAGGGCTAGCACAGATACGCAGTATTTT; CDR3: CASSPRRASTDTQYF
V: TRBV28; size: NA; D: NA; J: TRBJ1-6; DNA: TGTGCCAGCAGTTCAGCGCGGGAAGGATCACCCCTCCACTTT; CDR3: CASSSAREGSPLHF
V: TRBV12-3/TRBV12-4; size: NA; D: TRBD1; J: TRBJ1-5; DNA: TGTGCCAGCAGTTTAAAAAGCAGGGGGGTCCAGCATTTT; CDR3: CASSLKSRGVQHF
V: TRBV2; size: NA; D: TRBD2; J: TRBJ2-7; DNA: TGTGCCAGCAGCCACGGACTAGCGGGAAGCTCCTACGAGCAGTACTTC; CDR3: CASSHGLAGSSYEQYF
V: TRBV30; size: NA; D: NA; J: TRBJ1-5; DNA: TGTGCCTGGAGTGTAGGAACAGGGCGCGTTTTGGGGAATCAGCCCCAGCATTTT; CDR3: CAWSVGTGRVLGNQPQHF
V: TRBV28; size: NA; D: NA; J: TRBJ2-7; DNA: TGTGCCAGCAGTCTCACAGGCGTGGGCTCCTACGAGCAGTACTTC; CDR3: CASSLTGVGSYEQYF
V: TRBV4-2; size: NA; D: NA; J: TRBJ2-2; DNA: TGTGCCAGCAGCCACCTTGGCGGGGGCACGAACACCGGGGAGCTGTTTTTT; CDR3: CASSHLGGGTNTGELFF
V: TRBV5-1; size: few; D: TRBD1; J: TRBJ1-4; DNA: TGCGCCAGCAGCCCCGGGACAGGGGTTGAAAAACTGTTTTTT; CDR3: CASSPGTGVEKLFF
V: TRBV18; size: NA; D: NA; J: TRBJ2-2; DNA: TGTGCCAGCTCACCTAGCCTGGACACCGGGGAGCTGTTTTTT; CDR3: CASSPSLDTGELFF
V: TRBV11-2; size: NA; D: TRBD2; J: TRBJ2-7; DNA: TGTGCCAGCAGCCTCACTAGCGGGTCCTACGAGCAGTACTTC; CDR3: CASSLTSGSYEQYF
V: TRBV30; size: NA; D: TRBD1; J: TRBJ1-6; DNA: TGTGCCCACGCGGGACAGGGCATTTCACCCCTCCACTTT; CDR3: CAHAGQGISPLHF
V: TRBV2; size: NA; D: TRBD2; J: TRBJ2-1; DNA: TGTGCCAGCAGTGCGGGGGGGCCCGGCAATGAGCAGTTCTTC; CDR3: CASSAGGPGNEQFF
V: TRBV2; size: NA; D: NA; J: TRBJ2-6; DNA: TGTGCCAGCAGGGGGACAAAGACTGGGGCCAACGTCCTGACTTTC; CDR3: CASRGTKTGANVLTF
V: TRBV10-3; size: NA; D: NA; J: TRBJ1-2; DNA: TGTGCCATCAGTGTGGACAGATATGGCTACACCTTC; CDR3: CAISVDRYGYTF
V: TRBV2; size: NA; D: NA; J: TRBJ1-5; DNA: TGTGCCAGCACTAGGACGGAGGGACAGCCCCAGCATTTT; CDR3: CASTRTEGQPQHF
V: TRBV12-3/TRBV12-4; size: few; D: NA; J: TRBJ1-5; DNA: TGTGCCAGCAGTTTCAGGGGAAATCAGCCCCAGCATTTT; CDR3: CASSFRGNQPQHF